A selection of T cell receptor beta chains follows, all from one sample in a study of cytomegalovirus exposure and HLA in healthy donors. Sequencing used immunoSEQ multiplex PCR; TCRdb keeps in-frame clones, though not all of them. The repertoire holds roughly 200,000 clones, with around four fifths as singletons. Sequenced input: PBMCs. Every receptor here comes from a boy between 2 and 15 years old in good health and CMV-seronegative. Both conserved end residues are part of each CDR3. A D gene is named only where the DNA matches it firmly. Clone size is shown for a subset of rows, as once, few, many or a class of expanded clone.

cdr3_nt	cdr3_aa	d_call	clone_size	v_call	j_call
TGCGCCAGCAGCTTGTCTGACAGCTATGGCTACACCTTC	CASSLSDSYGYTF	NA	NA	TRBV5-1	TRBJ1-2
TGTGCCAGCAGTGAGTCTAGCGGGGGGGCCGAAGATACGCAGTATTTT	CASSESSGGAEDTQYF	TRBD2	NA	TRBV6-4	TRBJ2-3
TGTGCCAGCAGTTCCCGCCAGTTTCTCAGGAACACTGAAGCTTTCTTT	CASSSRQFLRNTEAFF	NA	NA	TRBV27	TRBJ1-1
TGTGCCAGCAGCTTATTTCGGGACACCGGGGAGCTGTTTTTT	CASSLFRDTGELFF	NA	few	TRBV5-6	TRBJ2-2
TGTGCCAGCAGCTTAGGAACAGGGGCGAACACTGAAGCTTTCTTT	CASSLGTGANTEAFF	TRBD1	few	TRBV5-8	TRBJ1-1
TGTGCCAGCAGCCTGGGACAGGGAGGCTATACGCAGTATTTT	CASSLGQGGYTQYF	TRBD1	NA	TRBV11-2	TRBJ2-3
TGTGCCAGCAGCTTGGGACTAGCGGGGGGGCCTACAGATACGCAGTATTTT	CASSLGLAGGPTDTQYF	TRBD2	NA	TRBV5-8	TRBJ2-3
TGTGCCAGCAGCTCCGGGACAGGGGGCTCAGATACGCAGTATTTT	CASSSGTGGSDTQYF	TRBD1	NA	TRBV5-6	TRBJ2-3
TGTGCCACCAGCCAAAGGACAGGGGGCTCTCAGCCCCAGCATTTT	CATSQRTGGSQPQHF	TRBD1	NA	TRBV15	TRBJ1-5
TGTGCCGGGGGCCGGACAACTAATCAGCCCCAGCATTTT	CAGGRTTNQPQHF	NA	NA	TRBV19	TRBJ1-5
TGTGCCTGGAGTCAGAGCAGCGTGGGTAGCCCCCACACCTTC	CAWSQSSVGSPHTF	NA	NA	TRBV30	TRBJ1-2
TGCGCCAGCAGTCGCCGGGACAGCAACACCGGGGAGCTGTTTTTT	CASSRRDSNTGELFF	TRBD1	once	TRBV23-1	TRBJ2-2
TGTGCCATCAGCGAATTCCCCGTGCGGGGTTCTGGACTAGCGCCTTACGAGCAGTACTTC	CAISEFPVRGSGLAPYEQYF	TRBD2	NA	TRBV10-3	TRBJ2-7
TGTGCCAGCAGCTTCAGTACAGGGAACACTGAAGCTTTCTTT	CASSFSTGNTEAFF	NA	few	TRBV4-2	TRBJ1-1
TGTGCCAGCAGCGACCCGAGGGAATCTGGGGCCAACGTCCTGACTTTC	CASSDPRESGANVLTF	NA	NA	TRBV2	TRBJ2-6
TGTGCCTGGAGTCCCCCCTTAGCGGGAGCAATCGAGCAGTACTTC	CAWSPPLAGAIEQYF	TRBD2	NA	TRBV30	TRBJ2-7
TGTGCCAGCAGTTTATTGCAAGCGGGAGGGCCCTACGAGCAGTACTTC	CASSLLQAGGPYEQYF	TRBD2	NA	TRBV27	TRBJ2-7
TGTGCCAGCGCGCGGTCGGGACAGGGCCCAAAAGGCGGCGGGGAGCTGTTTTTT	CASARSGQGPKGGGELFF	TRBD1	NA	TRBV9	TRBJ2-2
TGTGCTAGCAGCGGTGGGACAGGGGAGTCCTACGAGCAGTACTTC	CASSGGTGESYEQYF	TRBD1	NA	TRBV7-7	TRBJ2-7
TGTGCCACCTCAGGGGCTAATGAAAAACTGTTTTTT	CATSGANEKLFF	NA	NA	TRBV6-5	TRBJ1-4
TGTGCCAGCAGCTTAGGCCGGGACTATGGCTACACCTTC	CASSLGRDYGYTF	NA	NA	TRBV7-8	TRBJ1-2
TGCGCCAGCAGCTTGACTAGCGGGAGGGTTACCGGGGAGCTGTTTTTT	CASSLTSGRVTGELFF	TRBD2	NA	TRBV5-1	TRBJ2-2
TGTGCCGGCAGCCTGCGGGACGGTGACACCGGGGAGCTGTTTTTT	CAGSLRDGDTGELFF	NA	NA	TRBV14	TRBJ2-2
TGTGCCAGCAGTGACAGGGGCGACTACGAGCAGTACTTC	CASSDRGDYEQYF	TRBD1	NA	TRBV6-5	TRBJ2-7
TGTGCCATCAGTGAGTGGCGGGAGAGAGTGAACGAGCAGTACTTC	CAISEWRERVNEQYF	TRBD2	NA	TRBV10-3	TRBJ2-7
TGTGCCAGCAGCTTAGACAGGCGCTATGGCTACACCTTC	CASSLDRRYGYTF	NA	NA	TRBV7-8	TRBJ1-2
TGTGCCAGCAGCGTAGAAGGGAGGGGGGATACGCAGTATTTT	CASSVEGRGDTQYF	NA	once	TRBV9	TRBJ2-3
TGTGCCAGCTCTGGGGGGACAGCGTCTGGGCGGGAGCTGTTTTTT	CASSGGTASGRELFF	NA	NA	TRBV7-8	TRBJ2-2
TGTGCTAGCAGCCAGGCCCCGGGACAGGGGGTATTTTTAAAGAACACCGGGGAGCTGTTTTTT	CASSQAPGQGVFLKNTGELFF	TRBD1	NA	TRBV7-7	TRBJ2-2
TGTGCCACCAGCAGAACCGGGGCAGGGGATGACGAGCAGTACTTC	CATSRTGAGDDEQYF	NA	NA	TRBV15	TRBJ2-7
TGTGCCAGCGGTCCTGGGGGGGGAATGGAAGCTTTCTTT	CASGPGGGMEAFF	NA	few	TRBV6-6	TRBJ1-1
TGTGCCAGCAGCATCGGGACGGCGGGGGCTGAAGCTTTCTTT	CASSIGTAGAEAFF	NA	NA	TRBV7-9	TRBJ1-1
TGTGCCAGCAGTGATCAGGGGAGTGGGACTGAAGCTTTCTTT	CASSDQGSGTEAFF	NA	NA	TRBV6-1	TRBJ1-1
TGCGCCAGCAGCTTGGTTGCAGCGACCCCTGTAGCCCAGTACTTC	CASSLVAATPVAQYF	NA	once	TRBV5-1	TRBJ2-5
TGTGCCAGCAGTTTCACTGGGGCCAACGTCCTGACTTTC	CASSFTGANVLTF	NA	NA	TRBV27	TRBJ2-6
TGTGCCAGTAGTAAGGGGGCCGGGGAGCTGTTTTTT	CASSKGAGELFF	NA	NA	TRBV19	TRBJ2-2
TGTGCCAGCAGCTTACAGGGACAGGGGAATCAGCCCCAGCATTTT	CASSLQGQGNQPQHF	TRBD1	NA	TRBV5-5	TRBJ1-5
TGTGCCAGTAGTATAACGGGAGGGCTGAATGAGCAGTTCTTC	CASSITGGLNEQFF	TRBD2	once	TRBV19	TRBJ2-1
TGTGCCAGCAGCTTAGTAGCCAGCTCTGGAAACACCATATATTTT	CASSLVASSGNTIYF	NA	NA	TRBV7-8	TRBJ1-3
TGTGCCAGCAACGCCGGACAGGGGGCGGCCTACGAGCAGTACTTC	CASNAGQGAAYEQYF	TRBD1	once	TRBV27	TRBJ2-7
TGTGCCAGCAGCTTACCTCGACAGGGGGGAGCGGGAAGGGGCACCGGGGAGCTGTTTTTT	CASSLPRQGGAGRGTGELFF	TRBD1	NA	TRBV7-8	TRBJ2-2
TGTGCCAGCAGCGTATCGACTAGATCGAACACCGGGGAGCTGTTTTTT	CASSVSTRSNTGELFF	NA	NA	TRBV9	TRBJ2-2
TGTGCCAGCAGTGAAAGCACGACAGCTGTAGGTGGCTACACCTTC	CASSESTTAVGGYTF	NA	few	TRBV6-1	TRBJ1-2
TGTGCCAGCAGTTACTCCGGCGGGGGGAATGAGCAGTTCTTC	CASSYSGGGNEQFF	TRBD2	NA	TRBV6-5	TRBJ2-1
TGCGCCAGCAGCCCGCTGGGACACCTGAACACTGAAGCTTTCTTT	CASSPLGHLNTEAFF	NA	few	TRBV5-1	TRBJ1-1
TGTGCCAGCAGTTACTTGCCGGGACAGGGGGCTTATGAGCAGTTCTTC	CASSYLPGQGAYEQFF	TRBD1	NA	TRBV6-5	TRBJ2-1
TGCAGCGTTGTCAGGGGGTCTAATGAAAAACTGTTTTTT	CSVVRGSNEKLFF	TRBD1	NA	TRBV29-1	TRBJ1-4
TGTGCCAGCTCACCCACGGGACAGCGCACAGATACGCAGTATTTT	CASSPTGQRTDTQYF	TRBD1	NA	TRBV18	TRBJ2-3
TGTGCCAGCAGCGGGGGCAGAGACACTGAAGCTTTCTTT	CASSGGRDTEAFF	NA	NA	TRBV7-8	TRBJ1-1
TGTGCCAGCAGTGAATTCCGACTAGCGGGGGGACACAATGAGCAGTTCTTC	CASSEFRLAGGHNEQFF	TRBD2	once	TRBV6-1	TRBJ2-1
TGTGCCAGCAGTAAACAAAATTCACCCCTCCACTTT	CASSKQNSPLHF	NA	NA	TRBV27	TRBJ1-6
TGTGCCAGCAGTTCCTTAGCGGGAGATAGAACAGATACGCAGTATTTT	CASSSLAGDRTDTQYF	TRBD2	NA	TRBV27	TRBJ2-3
TGTGCCAGTAGTATCGGACAGTCAGCCAGCCACTACGAGCAGTACTTC	CASSIGQSASHYEQYF	NA	NA	TRBV19	TRBJ2-7
TGTGCCAGCAGCTTAGCCCCCAGGGACAGGGAGAGTCGCCACGAGCAGTACTTC	CASSLAPRDRESRHEQYF	TRBD1	NA	TRBV11-2	TRBJ2-7